A single sample is the source of the 28 T cell receptor beta chains below, sequenced in a study of OX40 agonist ivuxolimab in advanced cancers. Sequenced by immunoSEQ multiplex PCR; TCRdb stores in-frame clones only, minus some. The sample has tens of thousands of clones, approximately 89% seen once. The sample was CD4+ or CD8+ T cells sorted from blood, taken in a trial of the OX40 agonist ivuxolimab. Receptor source: an adult with an advanced solid tumor such as melanoma, head and neck, liver or kidney cancer.

The chain links TRBV19 to TRBJ2-7, with a tentative D call TRBD1 (7 bases). Germline values: CDR1 LNHDA, CDR2 SQIVND (reference sequence). The CDR3 has 15 residues. The V end lost 4 bases, the J end lost 6 bases, and 19 bases lay between the germline ends. CDR3 sequence: CASSSWDSQGGEQYF. CDR3 sequence (DNA): TGTGCCAGTAGTAGCTGGGACAGCCAGGGGGGCGAGCAGTACTTC.

The rearrangement joins TRBV30 to TRBJ1-2; 8 bases match TRBD1. This CDR3 is built from 13 residues. Germline CDR1 reads GTSNPN; CDR2 reads SVGIG (reference sequence). V trimming: 6 bases; J trimming: 6 bases; junction bases outside the gene matches: 9. The CDR3 is CACFRDRRDGYTF. The CDR3 bases are TGTGCCTGTTTCCGGGACAGGCGGGATGGCTACACCTTC.

The DNA of the CDR3 is TGTGCCAGCAGTCCGATGCTAGCGGGCACAGATACGCAGTATTTT. Its protein product is CASSPMLAGTDTQYF. V gene TRBV28 combines with J gene TRBJ2-3; 7 bases line up with TRBD2. Trimming took 5 bases from V and 1 from J; bases not matched to a gene: 6. The CDR3 runs to 15 residues. The germline gives CDR1 MDHEN, CDR2 SYDVKM.

The chain couples TRBV5-4 to TRBJ1-2, with D perhaps matching TRBD1 (6 bases). Per germline, CDR1 SGHNT and CDR2 YYREEE (reference sequence). Deletions cut 0 bases from V and 3 bases from J, with 6 bases between. The CDR3 sequence is 13 residues long. The CDR3 sequence: CASSLDRDYGYTF. The CDR3, as DNA: TGTGCCAGCAGCTTGGACAGGGACTATGGCTACACCTTC.

The chain combines TRBV28 with TRBJ1-5, with D possibly matching TRBD1 (5 bases). The CDR3 has 16 residues. Germline values: CDR1 MDHEN, CDR2 SYDVKM. V gave up 2 bases and J gave up 0 bases, with 11 bases separating them. CDR3 residues: CASSLGSGHSNQPQHF. The CDR3 DNA follows: TGTGCCAGCAGTTTAGGGTCAGGACATAGCAATCAGCCCCAGCATTTT.

The chain joins TRBV7-8 to TRBJ2-2; D call uncertain. This CDR3 is 15 amino acids long. Germline assignment: CDR1 SGHVS and CDR2 FQNEAQ. Trimming shortened V by 0 bases and J by 8 bases, and 13 bases separated the two germline ends. The CDR3 loop reads CASSLAGFGSGELFF. CDR3 coding DNA: TGTGCCAGCAGCTTAGCGGGGTTCGGGTCTGGGGAGCTGTTTTTT.

The V call is TRBV9, the J call TRBJ2-1; D unclear. Germline values: CDR1 SGDLS, CDR2 YYNGEE. V shed 0 bases and J shed 4 bases, with 11 bases lying between them. The CDR3 extends over 15 amino acids. CDR3 sequence: CASSVELPAYNEQFF. The CDR3 nucleotides are TGTGCCAGCAGCGTAGAATTGCCAGCTTACAATGAGCAGTTCTTC.

Comment on this clone: Other DNA sequences in this specimen translate into the identical CDR3. The CDR3 coding sequence is TGCGCCAGCAGCTTGGCGGATAGCTCCTACAATGAGCAGTTCTTC. It yields the protein CASSLADSSYNEQFF. This rearrangement joins TRBV5-1 to TRBJ2-1; D is undetermined. V was cut by 0 bases and J by 0 bases, with 7 bases left in between. This CDR3 region has 15 residues. Germline CDR1 is SGHRS and CDR2 is YFSETQ. The full variable domain, with the rest looked up from reference TRBV5-1 and TRBJ2-1, is KAGVTQTPRYLIKTRGQQVTLSCSPISGHRSVSWYQQTPGQGLQFLFEYFSETQRNKGNFPGRFSGRQFSNSRSEMNVSTLELGDSALYLCASSLADSSYNEQFFGPGTRLTVL.

The CDR3 coding sequence is TGCGCCAGCAGCCCAGGCGGGTCAGATACGCAGTATTTT. It codes for CASSPGGSDTQYF. The J gene is TRBJ2-3, the V gene TRBV5-1; the D gene is possibly TRBD2 (5 bases). The CDR3 is made up of 13 amino acids. Germline CDR1 is SGHRS and CDR2 is YFSETQ. The ends were cut back, 4 bases at V and 4 bases at J, with 10 bases in the middle.

The V and J genes are TRBV4-2 and TRBJ1-5, with unresolved D. There are 14 residues in the CDR3. The V and J ends lost 4 bases and 6 bases respectively, with 13 bases between them. The germline gives CDR1 LGHNA, CDR2 YNFKEQ. CDR3 amino acids: CASSPRREGQPQHF. The CDR3 DNA is TGTGCCAGCAGCCCCCGAAGAGAGGGTCAGCCCCAGCATTTT.

The rearrangement links TRBV5-1 to TRBJ2-7, with D hard to call. The V gene's germline CDR1 is SGHRS and CDR2 YFSETQ. CDR3 size: 12 residues. The V and J ends lost 3 bases and 4 bases respectively, with 8 bases between them. CDR3 coding DNA: TGCGCCAGCAGCTCGACGCAGTACGAGCAGTACTTC. This codes for CASSSTQYEQYF.

This clone appeared a single time. The chain combines TRBV5-1 with TRBJ2-1; the match to TRBD1 covers 8 bases. The germline V gene encodes CDR1 SGHRS and CDR2 YFSETQ. This CDR3 has 15 residues. With 4 bases clipped from V and 6 bases from J, the junction kept 9 bases outside the gene matches. The CDR3 protein is CASSLPGQVANEQFF. The CDR3 DNA is TGCGCCAGCAGCCTCCCGGGACAGGTTGCCAATGAGCAGTTCTTC.

This chain uses TRBV5-4 with TRBJ2-1, with 10 bases matching TRBD2. The J segment lost 7 bases and the V segment lost 3 bases, leaving 10 bases of the junction unmatched. The CDR3 has 16 residues. Germline CDR1 is SGHNT and CDR2 is YYREEE (reference sequence). The CDR3 spells CASSSSAGGPSNEQFF. CDR3 DNA: TGTGCCAGCAGCTCCTCAGCGGGAGGGCCCTCAAATGAGCAGTTCTTC.

The J gene is TRBJ2-2, the V gene TRBV5-1; D is ambiguous. This CDR3 spans 13 amino acids. With 1 base removed from V and 6 bases from J, the gap between germline ends came to 7 bases. Germline V gives CDR1 SGHRS, CDR2 YFSETQ. CDR3 protein: CASSLKRAGELFF. The DNA for the CDR3 is TGCGCCAGCAGCTTGAAAAGGGCCGGGGAGCTGTTTTTT.

The chain is built from TRBV5-4 and TRBJ1-1; tentative D call: TRBD1 (5 bases). Germline CDR1 SGHNT, CDR2 YYREEE (reference sequence). V was cut by 6 bases and J by 1 base, with 13 bases left in between. This CDR3 spans 14 amino acids. The CDR3 nucleotides read TGTGCCAGCACCGGAGTAAGGGGGAACACTGAAGCTTTCTTT. As protein: CASTGVRGNTEAFF.

This clone has only one observation. The CDR3 DNA sequence: TGTGCCAGCAGTGATCCCTCCGGGGGAAACACCATATATTTT. Translating it yields CASSDPSGGNTIYF. The genes are TRBV2 and TRBJ1-3; no clear D gene. The CDR3 spans 14 residues. Trimming pared 3 bases from V and 4 bases from J, leaving 10 bases between. Per the germline V gene, CDR1 is SNHLY and CDR2 is FYNNEI.

This chain links TRBV5-8 with TRBJ2-5; possible D gene TRBD1, 6 bases. This CDR3 is built from 15 residues. V was trimmed by 4 bases and J by 4 bases, leaving 17 bases between them. Germline V gene sequence: CDR1 SGHTS, CDR2 YDEGEE. The CDR3 protein is CASSQGQTQSETQYF. The DNA for the CDR3 is TGTGCCAGCAGCCAAGGACAGACCCAATCAGAGACCCAGTACTTC.

The chain recombines TRBV6-1 with TRBJ2-2; 9 positions match TRBD2. The CDR3 has 17 residues. V lost 0 bases and J lost 7; bases outside the gene matches: 9. Germline-derived CDR1 and CDR2 are MNHNS and SASEGT. The CDR3 DNA follows: TGTGCCAGCAGTGAAGCGCGAGCGGGGGGCCGAGTCGGGGAGCTGTTTTTT. It yields the protein CASSEARAGGRVGELFF.

V usage is TRBV28 and J usage is TRBJ1-4; D is ambiguous. The CDR3 spans 17 residues. The germline gives CDR1 MDHEN, CDR2 SYDVKM. V lost 3 bases to trimming and J lost 0 bases, with 14 bases between them. The CDR3 loop is CASSFHGFEATNEKLFF. As DNA, the CDR3 is TGTGCCAGCAGTTTTCATGGGTTTGAGGCAACTAATGAAAAACTGTTTTTT.

The rearrangement joins TRBV5-6 to TRBJ2-7; D possibly corresponds to TRBD2 (6 bases). The CDR3 covers 12 residues. Germline assignment: CDR1 SGHDT and CDR2 YYEEEE. Trimming stripped 2 bases from V and 4 bases from J, with 7 bases between. CDR3 loop: CASSFGSYEQYF. CDR3 nucleotides: TGTGCCAGCAGCTTCGGGAGTTACGAGCAGTACTTC.

This clone was seen more than once but under ten times. The rearrangement uses TRBV5-8 and TRBJ1-1; a possible D gene is TRBD1 (6 bases). V gave up 0 bases and J gave up 5 bases, with 14 bases separating them. CDR1 and CDR2 from the germline V gene are SGHTS and YDEGEE. CDR3 length: 15 amino acids. CDR3 amino acids: CASSLGHRDVTEAFF. The DNA of the CDR3 is TGTGCCAGCAGCTTGGGTCACAGGGATGTAACTGAAGCTTTCTTT.

The chain carries TRBV4-1 and TRBJ2-5; D is perhaps TRBD1 or TRBD2 (5 bases each). Trimming removed 1 base from V and 2 bases from J, with 8 bases in between. CDR3 size: 14 residues. Germline V gene data show CDR1 as MGHRA and CDR2 as YSYEKL. The CDR3 region has the DNA TGCGCCAGCAGCCAAGGGGGGTTGCAAGAGACCCAGTACTTC. It yields the protein CASSQGGLQETQYF.

This clone was seen more than once but under ten times. This chain links TRBV19 with TRBJ2-4, with 7 bases matching TRBD2. This CDR3 has 20 residues. The germline gives CDR1 LNHDA, CDR2 SQIVND (reference sequence). V shed 3 bases, J shed 0 bases, and the junction held 17 bases outside the gene matches. The CDR3 is CASSIWGSRRGYLAKNIQYF. The DNA for the CDR3 is TGTGCCAGTAGTATTTGGGGGTCGAGGCGGGGGTACCTAGCCAAAAACATTCAGTACTTC.

This rearrangement joins TRBV27 to TRBJ2-1, with D possibly matching TRBD2 (5 bases). Trimming left V 5 bases short and J 0 bases short, with 14 bases between. Germline V gene sequence: CDR1 MNHEY, CDR2 SMNVEV (reference sequence). CDR3 length: 16 amino acids. CDR3 coding DNA: TGTGCCAGCAGTCCCGCAGCGGCCCTCTCCTACAATGAGCAGTTCTTC. Translated, it gives CASSPAAALSYNEQFF.

In nucleotides, the CDR3 is TGTGCCAGTAGTGTGACAGGATACAATGAGCAGTTCTTC. Its translation is CASSVTGYNEQFF. The chain employs TRBV19 and TRBJ2-1; D is possibly TRBD1 (6 bases). This CDR3 region has 13 residues. The germline V and J ends were trimmed by 5 bases and 4 bases, with 9 bases remaining between them. Per germline, CDR1 LNHDA and CDR2 SQIVND (reference sequence).

In DNA, the CDR3 is TGTGCCAGCCGTCAGACAGGGGCCGGCAACACTGAAGCTTTCTTT. Translated: CASRQTGAGNTEAFF. This chain links TRBV6-4 with TRBJ1-1; 8 bases are a match to TRBD1. After removal of 8 bases from V and 2 bases from J, the junction contained 10 bases not matched to a gene. This CDR3 region has 15 residues. Germline lookup yields CDR1 MRHNA and CDR2 SNTAGT.

The chain recombines TRBV28 with TRBJ1-2; D not resolved. Trimming removed 5 bases at V and 4 bases at J, with 5 bases between. The CDR3 spans 11 residues. Per the germline V gene, CDR1 is MDHEN and CDR2 is SYDVKM. CDR3 sequence: CASSKGYGYTF. CDR3 bases: TGTGCCAGCAGTAAGGGCTATGGCTACACCTTC.

The chain joins TRBV30 to TRBJ1-6, with D unresolved. This CDR3 is built from 17 residues. The V end lost 4 bases, the J end lost 0 bases, and 16 bases lay between the germline ends. Germline-derived CDR1 and CDR2 are GTSNPN and SVGIG (reference sequence). CDR3 residues: CAWNRGTHSSYNSPLHF. The CDR3 DNA sequence: TGTGCCTGGAATCGCGGTACCCATAGCTCCTATAATTCACCCCTCCACTTT.